These T cell receptor beta chains were read from a single sample in a study of T cells in Graves' hyperthyroidism and ophthalmopathy. TCRdb reanalysed the multiplex PCR reads using MiXCR and keeps one entry per CDR3 protein. This sample has about half a million distinct CDR3 sequences, with less than 25% found just once. Sequencing input: blood. The receptors come from a man aged 18 to 30 with Graves' hyperthyroidism. The CDR3 runs from the conserved cysteine through the conserved F or W. The order of the fields is D gene, J gene, clone size, V gene, CDR3 DNA, CDR3 protein. D genes are given only for firm matches. The listing skips clone size in some rows; elsewhere it reads once, few, many or a size class.

d_gene: -
j_gene: TRBJ1-1
abundance: few
v_gene: TRBV29-1
CDR3nt: TGCAGCGTCACCGGGACACCGAACACTGAAGCTTTCTTT
CDR3aa: CSVTGTPNTEAFF

d_gene: -
j_gene: TRBJ2-5
abundance: many
v_gene: TRBV28
CDR3nt: TGTGCCAGCAGTTTAAGGGGGAGGCAAGAGACCCAGTACTTC
CDR3aa: CASSLRGRQETQYF

d_gene: -
j_gene: TRBJ1-6
abundance: -
v_gene: TRBV19
CDR3nt: TGTGCCAGTAGCTCGGCGGGGGGGCATTCACCCCTCCACTTT
CDR3aa: CASSSAGGHSPLHF

d_gene: -
j_gene: TRBJ2-7
abundance: -
v_gene: TRBV6-1
CDR3nt: TGTGCCAGCAAGGGGACACCTTACTATCAGTACTTC
CDR3aa: CASKGTPYYQYF

d_gene: -
j_gene: TRBJ1-2
abundance: many
v_gene: TRBV30
CDR3nt: TGTGCCTGGAGCGGGACTTTTACAGAAAGTGTGTATGGCTACACCTTC
CDR3aa: CAWSGTFTESVYGYTF

d_gene: -
j_gene: TRBJ1-5
abundance: many
v_gene: TRBV20-1
CDR3nt: TGCAGCGCAGGGGAATTCAATCAGCCCCAGCATTTT
CDR3aa: CSAGEFNQPQHF

d_gene: -
j_gene: TRBJ2-2
abundance: many
v_gene: TRBV12-3/TRBV12-4
CDR3nt: TGTGCCAGCGGGGCAGGGTTAACCGGGGAGCTGTTTTTT
CDR3aa: CASGAGLTGELFF

d_gene: -
j_gene: TRBJ2-2
abundance: many
v_gene: TRBV6-1
CDR3nt: TGTGCCAGCACCATTAGCGGTTATAGCGGGGAGCTGTTTTTT
CDR3aa: CASTISGYSGELFF

d_gene: TRBD1
j_gene: TRBJ1-2
abundance: many
v_gene: TRBV2
CDR3nt: TGTGCCAGCAGGGAAACAGGGGACCGCGGCTACACCTTC
CDR3aa: CASRETGDRGYTF

d_gene: -
j_gene: TRBJ2-7
abundance: many
v_gene: TRBV12-3/TRBV12-4
CDR3nt: TGTGCCAGCAGTACCTCAACCCGGGGTAACGAGCAGTACTTC
CDR3aa: CASSTSTRGNEQYF

d_gene: TRBD1
j_gene: TRBJ2-5
abundance: many
v_gene: TRBV12-3/TRBV12-4
CDR3nt: TGTGCCAGCAGCCGGGCGGGACAGGGGGTCCAAGAGACCCAGTACTTC
CDR3aa: CASSRAGQGVQETQYF

d_gene: TRBD1
j_gene: TRBJ1-2
abundance: many
v_gene: TRBV29-1
CDR3nt: TGCAGCGTAACAGGGGTGGTTAGATATGGCTACACCTTC
CDR3aa: CSVTGVVRYGYTF

d_gene: -
j_gene: TRBJ1-1
abundance: many
v_gene: TRBV20-1
CDR3nt: TGCAGTGCTAGAAGGACAGAGAACACTGAAGCTTTCTTT
CDR3aa: CSARRTENTEAFF

d_gene: TRBD2
j_gene: TRBJ2-7
abundance: many
v_gene: TRBV27
CDR3nt: TGTGCCAGCGGGGGGAGGGCCCCCTACGAGCAGTACTTC
CDR3aa: CASGGRAPYEQYF

d_gene: -
j_gene: TRBJ2-7
abundance: -
v_gene: TRBV28
CDR3nt: TGTGCCAGCAGTGCAGGGTCCTGGTTCCACTACGAGCAGTACTTC
CDR3aa: CASSAGSWFHYEQYF

d_gene: TRBD1
j_gene: TRBJ1-2
abundance: few
v_gene: TRBV9
CDR3nt: TGTGCCAGCAGCGTAGCGGGACAGGGGGCGTATGGCTACACCTTC
CDR3aa: CASSVAGQGAYGYTF